This TCR beta chain was retrieved from a study of T-cell memory formation after mild COVID-19. Points from the study as a whole: CD4+ bias marked clones expanding day 15 to 37, unlike balanced contracting clones.

Comments on this clonotype: Its antigen is as yet unknown.

This CDR3 is built from 14 residues. From germline, CDR1 is DFQATT and CDR2 SNEGSKA (reference sequence). Unmatched junction bases numbered 7, after V lost 5 bases and J lost 1 base. From the 5' RACE reads, TCRdb called clonotypes with MiXCR, one entry per CDR3 protein. The table shows fewer than 350,000 distinct CDR3 sequences, with approximately 15% occurring only once. The source material was PBMCs or a T cell subset sorted from them (not recorded which). J is TRBJ2-5 and V is TRBV20-1; 7 bases match TRBD1. The clonotype comes from a man between 18 and 35 years old who had mild COVID-19 (a few samples of this study predate the infection). Cell type and time point are not known. The CDR3 sequence is CSAPTGVTQETQYF. CDR3 bases: TGCAGTGCTCCCACAGGGGTCACCCAAGAGACCCAGTACTTC.